A selection of T cell receptor beta chains follows, all from one sample in a study of blood T cells in healthy people across ages. TCRdb fed the 5' RACE reads into MiXCR, producing one record per CDR3 protein. The sample consists of approximately 1,100,000 distinct CDR3 sequences, around 43% of them appearing once. Material: blood. The origin of the receptors is a woman between 55 and 75 years old in good health. Both conserved end residues are part of each CDR3. The D gene is left open where the match is weak. Some rows have no size entry. The others give once, few or many, or a class for an expanded clone.

TRBJ2-3	few	TRBV11-1	TRBD2	CASSSTSVRTDTQYF	TGTGCCAGCAGCTCGACTAGCGTTCGGACAGATACGCAGTATTTT
TRBJ2-7	few	TRBV9	.	CASSVGFGSTYEQYF	TGTGCCAGCAGCGTAGGTTTCGGATCCACCTACGAGCAGTACTTC
TRBJ2-7	.	TRBV2	.	CASRLALGGNEQYF	TGTGCCAGCAGGTTAGCGCTCGGTGGCAATGAGCAGTACTTC
TRBJ1-5	.	TRBV29-1	.	CSATQGLSNQPQHF	TGCAGCGCGACCCAGGGGTTGAGCAATCAGCCCCAGCATTTT
TRBJ1-2	.	TRBV3-1	.	CASSQIAIRGYNYGYTF	TGTGCCAGCAGCCAGATCGCTATCCGAGGTTATAACTATGGCTACACCTTC
TRBJ1-5	.	TRBV7-8	TRBD1	CASSATGTVNQPQHF	TGTGCCAGCAGCGCCACCGGGACAGTCAATCAGCCCCAGCATTTT
TRBJ1-2	.	TRBV10-3	.	CAIGNGGSNYGYTF	TGTGCCATCGGCAATGGGGGGAGCAACTATGGCTACACCTTC
TRBJ2-4	.	TRBV7-9	.	CASSSEYPLAKNIQYF	TGTGCCAGCAGCTCTGAGTACCCGCTAGCCAAAAACATTCAGTACTTC
TRBJ1-6	.	TRBV5-4	.	CASSPNQGSPLHF	TGTGCCAGCAGCCCTAATCAAGGGTCACCCCTCCACTTT
TRBJ2-3	.	TRBV29-1	TRBD2	CSADLFLAGGPTIRGDTQYF	TGCAGCGCAGATCTTTTCCTAGCGGGAGGCCCAACAATAAGGGGGGATACGCAGTATTTT
TRBJ2-5	few	TRBV6-2/TRBV6-3	TRBD2	CASSYHPAGLALRETQYF	TGTGCCAGCAGTTACCACCCTGCGGGACTAGCGCTCCGAGAGACCCAGTACTTC
TRBJ2-1	.	TRBV27	TRBD1	CASRFVDRGSEQFF	TGTGCCAGCAGATTCGTAGACAGGGGCTCTGAGCAGTTCTTC
TRBJ2-3	.	TRBV7-9	.	CASSLSGSPSTDTQYF	TGTGCCAGCAGCTTATCGGGCTCACCTAGCACAGATACGCAGTATTTT
TRBJ1-1	.	TRBV7-2	.	CASSWPPKASTEAFF	TGTGCCAGCAGCTGGCCCCCAAAGGCGAGCACTGAAGCTTTCTTT
TRBJ2-5	.	TRBV9	.	CASSEQSGETQYF	TGTGCCAGCAGCGAACAGAGTGGAGAGACCCAGTACTTC
TRBJ2-6	.	TRBV5-4	.	CASSSSQPISGANVLTF	TGTGCCAGCAGCTCTTCTCAACCGATCTCTGGGGCCAACGTCCTGACTTTC
TRBJ1-3	.	TRBV29-1	TRBD1	CSGTGAGNTIYF	TGCAGCGGAACAGGGGCTGGAAACACCATATATTTT
TRBJ2-3	.	TRBV30	TRBD2	CARSVTNAGGTDTQYF	TGTGCCCGGAGTGTCACAAACGCGGGAGGCACAGATACGCAGTATTTT
TRBJ1-2	.	TRBV14	TRBD1	CASRRTGWNYGYTF	TGTGCCAGCAGGCGGACAGGGTGGAACTATGGCTACACCTTC
TRBJ1-4	.	TRBV6-5	TRBD1	CASSSTGARMLGEKLFF	TGTGCCAGCAGTTCGACAGGGGCCCGAATGTTAGGTGAAAAACTGTTTTTT
TRBJ2-3	few	TRBV20-1	TRBD2	CSAETGLAGVDTQYF	TGCAGTGCTGAGACGGGACTAGCGGGAGTGGATACGCAGTATTTT
TRBJ2-3	.	TRBV7-2	TRBD1	CASSPRRPGQGTDTQYF	TGTGCCAGCAGCCCCCGACGGCCGGGACAGGGGACAGATACGCAGTATTTT
TRBJ2-7	once	TRBV19	TRBD2	CATRTLADSYEQYF	TGTGCCACCCGGACGCTAGCGGACTCATACGAGCAGTACTTC
TRBJ2-6	few	TRBV6-6	.	CASSNPRGRTGANVLTF	TGTGCCAGCAGCAACCCCCGAGGGAGGACTGGGGCCAACGTCCTGACTTTC
TRBJ2-7	.	TRBV20-1	.	CSALYRDGPYEQYF	TGCAGTGCCCTCTACCGGGACGGTCCCTACGAGCAGTACTTC